The 26 T cell receptor beta chains listed next were all sequenced from one sample in a study of blood T cell repertoires in COVID-19. Sequencing used immunoSEQ multiplex PCR; TCRdb keeps in-frame clones, though not all of them. The sample consists of 540,000 or so clones, roughly nine tenths of them appearing once. What was sequenced was peripheral blood. The receptors originated from a woman between 50 and 59 years old with COVID-19, enrolled during active disease.

This clone has a single count. The chain joins TRBV5-1 to TRBJ2-1, with a weak D call TRBD1 (5 bases). CDR1 is SGHRS and CDR2 is YFSETQ in the germline V gene. Trimming removed 4 bases from V and 6 bases from J, with 17 bases in between. The length of the CDR3 is 15 residues. The CDR3 here is CASSPDRTPINEQFF. CDR3 sequence (DNA): TGCGCCAGCAGCCCCGACCGGACACCAATCAATGAGCAGTTCTTC.

The V gene is TRBV30, the J gene TRBJ2-4; TRBD1 is a possible D gene (6 bases). Germline V gives CDR1 GTSNPN, CDR2 SVGIG (reference sequence). The CDR3 covers 22 residues. The V end was cut by 1 base, the J end by 0 bases, with 31 bases between. DNA of the CDR3: TGTGCCTGGAGTGCCCGGCGCGGTAGAGCACAGGGATGGGACCTAGCCAAAAACATTCAGTACTTC. Protein sequence: CAWSARRGRAQGWDLAKNIQYF.

The sample holds one count of this clone. This chain connects TRBV2 to TRBJ1-4; possible D gene TRBD1, 6 bases. V gave up 6 bases and J gave up 3 bases, with 17 bases separating them. Germline CDR1 and CDR2: SNHLY and FYNNEI. The CDR3 totals 16 residues. CDR3 sequence: CASSDGMTGSNEKLFF. Here the CDR3 DNA reads TGTGCCAGCAGCGATGGAATGACAGGCTCTAATGAAAAACTGTTTTTT.

The genes are TRBV30 and TRBJ1-1; 8 nucleotides agree with TRBD1. V lost 0 bases to trimming and J lost 7 bases; unmatched junction nucleotides: 7. The CDR3 runs 14 residues. Germline assignment: CDR1 GTSNPN and CDR2 SVGIG (reference sequence). CDR3 loop: CAWSVPRGRGEAFF. In DNA form, the CDR3 reads TGTGCCTGGAGTGTACCCAGGGGGCGCGGTGAAGCTTTCTTT. Based on the CDR3 plus reference TRBV30 and TRBJ1-1, the full variable domain is SQTIHQWPATLVQPVGSPLSLECTVEGTSNPNLYWYRQAAGRGLQLLFYSVGIGQISSEVPQNLSASRPQDRQFILSSKKLLLSDSGFYLCAWSVPRGRGEAFFGQGTRLTVV.

The rearrangement uses TRBV19 and TRBJ2-5; D perhaps matches TRBD2 (5 bases). CDR3 length: 13 residues. V was clipped by 4 bases and J by 5 bases, with 11 bases between them. Germline CDR1 is LNHDA and CDR2 is SQIVND (reference sequence). Here the CDR3 DNA reads TGTGCCAGTAGTAAGGCGGGTCGGGAGACCCAGTACTTC. Translated: CASSKAGRETQYF.

The chain recombines TRBV19 with TRBJ1-5, with D perhaps matching TRBD1 (5 bases). There are 14 residues in the CDR3. The germline V and J ends were trimmed by 6 bases and 6 bases, with 15 bases remaining between them. Germline V lookup: CDR1 LNHDA, CDR2 SQIVND (reference sequence). CDR3 region: CASSIPGRGQPQHF. CDR3 sequence (DNA): TGTGCCAGTAGCATACCGGGGAGGGGTCAGCCCCAGCATTTT.

This clone was seen just once. J is TRBJ2-1 and V is TRBV7-9, with a weak D call TRBD1 (6 bases). Germline values: CDR1 SEHNR, CDR2 FQNEAQ (reference sequence). V shed 5 bases and J shed 5 bases, with 13 bases lying between them. The CDR3 runs to 14 residues. As DNA, the CDR3 is TGTGCCAGCAGCACGTGGGGGCTCGACAATGAGCAGTTCTTC. Its translation: CASSTWGLDNEQFF. Together with reference TRBV7-9 and TRBJ2-1, the CDR3 gives the full variable domain: DTGVSQNPRHKITKRGQNVTFRCDPISEHNRLYWYRQTLGQGPEFLTYFQNEAQLEKSRLLSDRFSAERPKGSFSTLEIQRTEQGDSAMYLCASSTWGLDNEQFFGPGTRLTVL.

The chain employs TRBV7-3 and TRBJ1-1, with D possibly TRBD1 on 5 matching bases. Germline assignment: CDR1 SGHTA and CDR2 FQGTGA. The V end was cut by 4 bases, the J end by 5 bases, with 11 bases between. This CDR3 is 13 amino acids long. CDR3: CASSSDKGTEAFF. The CDR3 coding sequence is TGTGCCAGCAGCTCCGACAAGGGGACTGAAGCTTTCTTT.

The table lists this clone with a few counts. The same CDR3 is also encoded by other DNA sequences in this sample. The V gene is TRBV12-3 or TRBV12-4, the J gene TRBJ2-5; D remains unclear. V was clipped by 3 bases and J by 1 base, with 6 bases between them. CDR3 length: 13 residues. The CDR3 loop is CASSLGSQETQYF. As DNA, the CDR3 is TGTGCCAGCAGTTTGGGCAGCCAAGAGACCCAGTACTTC.

J is TRBJ1-1 and V is TRBV11-2; no definite D call. This CDR3 comprises 13 residues. Trimming removed 3 bases from V and 3 bases from J, with 8 bases in between. CDR1 and CDR2 from the germline V gene are SGHAT and FQNNGV. CDR3 loop: CASSFAGDTEAFF. The CDR3 DNA follows: TGTGCCAGCAGCTTCGCCGGAGACACTGAAGCTTTCTTT.

This sequence joins TRBV27 and TRBJ1-1; weak D call: TRBD1 (6 bases). Germline-derived CDR1 and CDR2 are MNHEY and SMNVEV (reference sequence). This CDR3 spans 14 amino acids. V was clipped by 9 bases and J by 1 base, with 15 bases between them. The CDR3 DNA reads as TGTGCCAGTGGACAGCTCAATACGAACACTGAAGCTTTCTTT. It yields the protein CASGQLNTNTEAFF.

The V call is TRBV4-1, the J call TRBJ2-1, with 9 positions matching TRBD1. This CDR3 is built from 11 residues. Germline CDR1 reads MGHRA; CDR2 reads YSYEKL. The V gene end was trimmed by 3 bases and the J gene end by 12 bases; junction bases not matched to a gene: 0. The CDR3 reads CASSQDRGQFF. The DNA for the CDR3 is TGCGCCAGCAGCCAGGACAGGGGGCAGTTCTTC.

This chain connects TRBV30 to TRBJ1-5; possible D gene TRBD1, 6 bases. The CDR3 has 14 amino acids. V was shortened by 6 bases and J by 0 bases, with 12 bases between the two germline ends. The germline CDR1 and CDR2 sequences are GTSNPN and SVGIG (reference sequence). CDR3 bases: TGTGCCTGCCAACAGGGCTATAGCAATCAGCCCCAGCATTTT. Translated, it gives CACQQGYSNQPQHF.

V gene TRBV5-1 combines with J gene TRBJ1-3, with 7 bases aligning to TRBD1. The J segment lost 4 bases and the V segment lost 2 bases, leaving 6 bases of the junction unmatched. CDR1 SGHRS and CDR2 YFSETQ come from the germline V gene. The CDR3 sequence is 15 residues long. The CDR3 nucleotides are TGCGCCAGCAGCTTCCAGGGGGTGGAAGGAAACACCATATATTTT. Its translation is CASSFQGVEGNTIYF.

The chain carries TRBV3-1 (or the pseudogene TRBV3-2) and TRBJ1-6; D is undetermined. The CDR3 length is 15 residues. V shed 2 bases and J shed 7 bases, with 12 bases lying between them. Germline assignment: CDR1 LGHDT and CDR2 YNNKEL (reference sequence). The CDR3: CASSQFAGPNSPLHF. Here the CDR3 DNA reads TGTGCCAGCAGCCAATTCGCCGGTCCCAATTCACCCCTCCACTTT.

V gene TRBV28 combines with J gene TRBJ1-1; 11 bases are a match to TRBD1. V lost 6 bases to trimming and J lost 4 bases; unmatched junction nucleotides: 7. Germline CDR1 MDHEN, CDR2 SYDVKM. The CDR3 sequence is 15 residues long. CDR3 bases: TGTGCCAGCAGGGCCTTAGGGACAGGGGGCACTGAAGCTTTCTTT. Its translation: CASRALGTGGTEAFF.

J is TRBJ2-2 and V is TRBV5-1; possibly TRBD1 for D (6 bases). The V end lost 4 bases, the J end lost 7 bases, and 14 bases lay between the germline ends. The germline V gene has CDR1 SGHRS and CDR2 YFSETQ. The CDR3 contains 14 residues. Here the CDR3 reads CASSERQDVGELFF. Here the CDR3 DNA reads TGCGCCAGCAGCGAACGACAGGATGTCGGGGAGCTGTTTTTT.

The V and J genes are TRBV6-5 and TRBJ1-1, with 7 bases that match TRBD1. This CDR3 contains 13 residues. With 5 bases clipped from V and 5 bases from J, the junction kept 5 bases outside the gene matches. CDR1 MNHEY and CDR2 SVGAGI come from the germline V gene. The DNA for the CDR3 is TGTGCCAGCAGTAGAGGACAGGAGACTGAAGCTTTCTTT. This translates into CASSRGQETEAFF.

The chain uses TRBV4-2 and TRBJ2-3, with TRBD2 identical over 8 bases. J gave up 2 bases and V 4 bases, and 8 bases lay outside the gene matches. Germline V gives CDR1 LGHNA, CDR2 YNFKEQ. This CDR3 has 16 residues. CDR3 amino acids: CASSRTSSGPTDTQYF. In DNA form, the CDR3 reads TGTGCCAGCAGCCGGACCTCTAGCGGGCCCACAGATACGCAGTATTTT.

V and J are TRBV3-1 (or the pseudogene TRBV3-2) and TRBJ1-1; D gene ambiguous. Germline CDR1 reads LGHDT; CDR2 reads YNNKEL (reference sequence). The CDR3 runs to 16 residues. Trimming removed 1 base from V and 4 bases from J, with 16 bases in between. CDR3 region: CASSQGPQGGGTEAFF. The CDR3 DNA reads TGTGCCAGCAGCCAAGGACCCCAAGGAGGTGGCACTGAAGCTTTCTTT.

This chain uses TRBV2 with TRBJ2-7; D unresolved. Germline CDR1 is SNHLY and CDR2 is FYNNEI. The V gene lost 3 bases and the J gene lost 6 bases, with 15 bases spanning the gap. The CDR3 sequence is 14 residues long. This CDR3 reads CASSESKTQSEQYF. CDR3 sequence (DNA): TGTGCCAGCAGTGAGTCGAAAACCCAGTCCGAGCAGTACTTC.

This chain uses TRBV19 with TRBJ1-1; D gene unclear. The CDR3 runs 14 residues. The V gene's germline CDR1 is LNHDA and CDR2 SQIVND (reference sequence). The V end was cut by 5 bases, the J end by 3 bases, with 13 bases between. The CDR3 DNA sequence: TGTGCCAGTAGTTCTCTAGGCCGGCACACTGAAGCTTTCTTT. Translated: CASSSLGRHTEAFF. Full variable domain (outside the CDR3, taken from reference TRBV19 and TRBJ1-1): DGGITQSPKYLFRKEGQNVTLSCEQNLNHDAMYWYRQDPGQGLRLIYYSQIVNDFQKGDIAEGYSVSREKKESFPLTVTSAQKNPTAFYLCASSSLGRHTEAFFGQGTRLTVV.

The V gene is TRBV7-9, the J gene TRBJ2-3; 10 nucleotides line up with TRBD2. V dropped 3 bases and J dropped 5; count of bases not matched to a gene: 8. This CDR3 has 16 residues. Germline V CDR1 and CDR2: SEHNR, FQNEAQ (reference sequence). CDR3 region: CASSFGVAGGLDTQYF. The DNA of the CDR3 is TGTGCCAGCAGCTTCGGAGTAGCGGGGGGCCTAGATACGCAGTATTTT. The full variable domain, with the rest looked up from reference TRBV7-9 and TRBJ2-3, is DTGVSQNPRHKITKRGQNVTFRCDPISEHNRLYWYRQTLGQGPEFLTYFQNEAQLEKSRLLSDRFSAERPKGSFSTLEIQRTEQGDSAMYLCASSFGVAGGLDTQYFGPGTRLTVL.

This chain joins TRBV2 and TRBJ2-5, with 8 bases matching TRBD1. J was trimmed by 0 bases and V by 6 bases; bases with no gene match: 3. This CDR3 has 14 amino acids. Germline CDR1 reads SNHLY; CDR2 reads FYNNEI. The chain's CDR3 is CASRDRVNQETQYF. In DNA form, the CDR3 reads TGTGCCAGCAGGGACAGGGTAAACCAAGAGACCCAGTACTTC.

CDR3 in amino acids: CASTRVRSRTDTQYF. CDR3 nucleotide sequence: TGTGCCAGCACCAGGGTGAGGTCCCGCACAGATACGCAGTATTTT. The chain carries TRBV2 and TRBJ2-3, with D perhaps TRBD1 (5 bases). With 7 bases removed from V and 1 base from J, the gap between germline ends came to 15 bases. Germline assignment: CDR1 SNHLY and CDR2 FYNNEI. The CDR3 sequence is 15 residues long.

As regards this clone: The junction departs from the called germline gene at one end, perhaps through a read error. V usage is TRBV3-1 (or the pseudogene TRBV3-2) and J usage is TRBJ1-1; unclear D gene. This CDR3 comprises 13 residues. CDR1 is LGHDT and CDR2 is YNNKEL in the germline V gene (reference sequence). CDR3 bases: TGTGCCAGCAGCCAATCCGGGAACAGTGAAGCTTTCTTT. It codes for CASSQSGNSEAFF.